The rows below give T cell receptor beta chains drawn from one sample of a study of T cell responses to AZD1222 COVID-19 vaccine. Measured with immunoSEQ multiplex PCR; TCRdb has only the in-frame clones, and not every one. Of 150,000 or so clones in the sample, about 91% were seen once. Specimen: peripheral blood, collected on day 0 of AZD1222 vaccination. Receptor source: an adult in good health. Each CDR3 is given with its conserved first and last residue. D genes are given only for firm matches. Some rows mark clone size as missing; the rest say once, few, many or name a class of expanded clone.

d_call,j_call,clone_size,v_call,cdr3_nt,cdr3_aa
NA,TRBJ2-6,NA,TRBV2,TGTGCCAGCAGTGAAGGAGGGGCTGGGGCCAACGTCCTGACTTTC,CASSEGGAGANVLTF
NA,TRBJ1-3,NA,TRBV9,TGTGCCAGCAGCGTAGTCGACAGCAATTCTGGAAACACCATATATTTT,CASSVVDSNSGNTIYF
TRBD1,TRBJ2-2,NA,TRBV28,TGTGCCAGCAGTACCAGGGGGCGCGAAACCGGGGAGCTGTTTTTT,CASSTRGRETGELFF
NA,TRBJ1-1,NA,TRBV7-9,TGTGCCAGCAGCCAGGTGAACACTGAAGCTTTCTTT,CASSQVNTEAFF
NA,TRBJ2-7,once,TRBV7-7,TGTGCTAGCAGCCCCCGAGGGAGTGTAGGGGAGCAGTACTTC,CASSPRGSVGEQYF
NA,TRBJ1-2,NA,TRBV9,TGTGCCAGCAGCCAAGGCCCAGGCGATGGCTACACCTTC,CASSQGPGDGYTF
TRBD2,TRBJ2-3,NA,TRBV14,TGTGCCAGCAGCCAAGGAGTGACTAGCGGGAGGGATACGCAGTATTTT,CASSQGVTSGRDTQYF
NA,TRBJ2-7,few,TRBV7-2,TGTGCCAGCAGCCCCGCGCACAGGGTAGCCTACGAGCAGTACTTC,CASSPAHRVAYEQYF
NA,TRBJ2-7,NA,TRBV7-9,TGTGCCAGCAGCTTAGAAGCGGCTGAACAGTACTTC,CASSLEAAEQYF
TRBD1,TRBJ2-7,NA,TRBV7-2,TGTGCCAGCAGCCCGATGGCGGGACAGGGGTACGAGCAGTACTTC,CASSPMAGQGYEQYF
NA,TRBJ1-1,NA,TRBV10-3,TGTGCCATCAGTGACCCGACAGGGAACACTGAAGCTTTCTTT,CAISDPTGNTEAFF
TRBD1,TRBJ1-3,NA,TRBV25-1,TGTGCCAGCAGTGCACTCGGGACAGGGACCATAAACACCATATATTTT,CASSALGTGTINTIYF
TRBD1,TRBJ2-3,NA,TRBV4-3,TGCGCCAGCAGCCAAGGAAACAGGGGTGTTGGAGATACGCAGTATTTT,CASSQGNRGVGDTQYF
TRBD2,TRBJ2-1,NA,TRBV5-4,TGTGCCAGCAGCCTACGACTAGCAATGGTCAATGAGCAGTTCTTC,CASSLRLAMVNEQFF
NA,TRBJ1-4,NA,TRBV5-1,TGCGCCAGCAGCGTGACAGTTAATGAAAAACTGTTTTTT,CASSVTVNEKLFF
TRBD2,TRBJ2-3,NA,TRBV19,TGTGCCAGTAGAGAGAGCGGGAGATCAGATACGCAGTATTTT,CASRESGRSDTQYF
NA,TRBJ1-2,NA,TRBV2,TGTGCCAGCATCCCTTCCCTCCAGGGGTCATACTATGGCTACACCTTC,CASIPSLQGSYYGYTF
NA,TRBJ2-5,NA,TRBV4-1,TGCGCCAGCAGCCAAGATCGGGAAGGCTGGGAGACCCAGTACTTC,CASSQDREGWETQYF
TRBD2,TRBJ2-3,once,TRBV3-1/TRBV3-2,TGTGCCAGCAGCCTAGGGACTAAAAGCACAGATACGCAGTATTTT,CASSLGTKSTDTQYF
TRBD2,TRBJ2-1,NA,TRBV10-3,TGTGCCATCAGGGCGGGAGCGGGAGATAACTACAATGAGCAGTTCTTC,CAIRAGAGDNYNEQFF
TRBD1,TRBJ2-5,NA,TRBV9,TGTGCCAGCAGCGTAGGATTGCTATGGACAGGGGGCATGGAGACCCAGTACTTC,CASSVGLLWTGGMETQYF
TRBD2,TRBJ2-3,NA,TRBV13,TGTGCCAGCAGCTCATGGGGAGCGGGAGAGGCAGATACGCAGTATTTT,CASSSWGAGEADTQYF
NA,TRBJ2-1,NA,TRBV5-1,TGCGCCAGCAGCTTTAACGGGGGGCGAGATGAGCAGTTCTTC,CASSFNGGRDEQFF
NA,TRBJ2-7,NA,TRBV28,TGTGCCAGCCCTAACGAGCAGTACTTC,CASPNEQYF
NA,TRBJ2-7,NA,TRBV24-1,TGTGCCACCAGTGACTCGGGACCCTCCTACGAGCAGTACTTC,CATSDSGPSYEQYF
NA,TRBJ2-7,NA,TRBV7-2,TGTGCCAGCAGCTTAGCCCCCTCAAGCTCCTACGAGCAGTACTTC,CASSLAPSSSYEQYF
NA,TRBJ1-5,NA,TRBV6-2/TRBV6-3,TGTGCCAGCAGTTACCACAGGATAGGCAATCAGCCCCAGCATTTT,CASSYHRIGNQPQHF
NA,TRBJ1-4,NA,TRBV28,TGTGCCAGCAGTTTTTCGGCTGTGAAGGGGGTGGTAACTAATGAAAAACTGTTTTTT,CASSFSAVKGVVTNEKLFF
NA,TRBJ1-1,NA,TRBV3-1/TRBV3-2,TGTGCCAGCAGCCCAAGTGGAGACTTCGGAAACACTGAAGCTTTCTTT,CASSPSGDFGNTEAFF
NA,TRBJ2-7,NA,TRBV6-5,TGTGCCAGCAGTTATTCAGGGGTTCGGGGAAAGGAGCAGTACTTC,CASSYSGVRGKEQYF
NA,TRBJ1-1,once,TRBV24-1,TGTGCCACCAGTGGTGGCGGCCGCACTGAAGCTTTCTTT,CATSGGGRTEAFF
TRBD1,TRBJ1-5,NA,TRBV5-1,TGCGCCAGCAGCTTACACACAGGGGGTCAGCCCCAGCATTTT,CASSLHTGGQPQHF
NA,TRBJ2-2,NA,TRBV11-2,TGTGCCAGCAGCTTAAACTGGCCGGGCGGGGAGCTGTTTTTT,CASSLNWPGGELFF
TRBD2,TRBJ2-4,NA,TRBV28,TGTGCCAGCAGTTTCAGGGAGGGCGGAAACATTCAGTACTTC,CASSFREGGNIQYF
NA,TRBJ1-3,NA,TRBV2,TGTGCCAGCAGTGACGTTCAAGGAAGGAACACCATATATTTT,CASSDVQGRNTIYF
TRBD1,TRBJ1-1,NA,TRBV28,TGTGCCAGCAGTCCGGGACAGCCGGGGGACACTGAAGCTTTCTTT,CASSPGQPGDTEAFF
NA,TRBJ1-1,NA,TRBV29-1,TGCAGCGTGGCCACAGGTGCCACTGAAGCTTTCTTT,CSVATGATEAFF
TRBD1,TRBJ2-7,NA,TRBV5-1,TGCGCCAGCAGCTTGGCCGGACAGGGCCTAAACGAGCAGTACTTC,CASSLAGQGLNEQYF
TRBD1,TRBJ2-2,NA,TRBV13,TGTGCCACCCTAAGTCGGGACAGATTCACCGGGGAGCTGTTTTTT,CATLSRDRFTGELFF
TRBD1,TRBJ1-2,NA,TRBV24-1,TGTGCCACCAGTGGAGGGACAGGGCTCAACTATGGCTACACCTTC,CATSGGTGLNYGYTF
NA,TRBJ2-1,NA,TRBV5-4,TGTGCCAGCAGCGCTAATCCCCCCTATAGCGGTGAGCAGTTCTTC,CASSANPPYSGEQFF
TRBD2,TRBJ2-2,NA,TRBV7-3,TGTGCCAGCAGCTCTAGCGGGAACACCGGGGAGCTGTTTTTT,CASSSSGNTGELFF
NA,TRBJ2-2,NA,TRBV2,TGTGCCAGCAGTGATGGCCCCGGGGAGCTGTTTTTT,CASSDGPGELFF
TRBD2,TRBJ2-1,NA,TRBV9,TGTGCCAGCAGCCCGGGACTAGCGGGAGTACTTCCTTGGAGTGAGCAGTTCTTC,CASSPGLAGVLPWSEQFF
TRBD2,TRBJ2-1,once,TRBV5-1,TGCGCCAGCATCCACTCCGGGACTAGCGGGAGGTTTTCCTACAATGAGCAGTTCTTC,CASIHSGTSGRFSYNEQFF
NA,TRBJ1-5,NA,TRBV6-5,TGTGCCAGCAGTTTTGACACCAATCAGCCCCAGCATTTT,CASSFDTNQPQHF
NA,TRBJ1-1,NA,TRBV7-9,TGTGCCAGCAGCTCTCAACGAGGAAAAAAAGAGGACACTGAAGCTTTCTTT,CASSSQRGKKEDTEAFF
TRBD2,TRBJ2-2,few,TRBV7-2,TGTGCCAGCAGCTGGAGCGGGGGCACCGGGGAGCTGTTTTTT,CASSWSGGTGELFF